This TCR beta chain was profiled in a study of T cell changes during pregnancy in multiple sclerosis. Method: immunoSEQ multiplex PCR; TCRdb's copy keeps in-frame clones and lacks some. The sample includes about 59,000 clones, over 80% of them seen just once. The germline gives CDR1 SNHLY, CDR2 FYNNEI. This CDR3 has 15 residues. V shed 5 bases, J shed 7 bases, and the junction held 6 bases outside the gene matches. The receptor was isolated from a female donor in good health, enrolled as a control in a pregnancy study. The V call is TRBV2, the J call TRBJ2-1, with 12 bases matching TRBD2. The sample here was peripheral blood, taken in the second trimester of pregnancy. This chain's CDR3 is CASSTLAGGGNEQFF. The DNA of the CDR3 is TGTGCCAGCAGTACCCTAGCGGGAGGGGGAAATGAGCAGTTCTTC.